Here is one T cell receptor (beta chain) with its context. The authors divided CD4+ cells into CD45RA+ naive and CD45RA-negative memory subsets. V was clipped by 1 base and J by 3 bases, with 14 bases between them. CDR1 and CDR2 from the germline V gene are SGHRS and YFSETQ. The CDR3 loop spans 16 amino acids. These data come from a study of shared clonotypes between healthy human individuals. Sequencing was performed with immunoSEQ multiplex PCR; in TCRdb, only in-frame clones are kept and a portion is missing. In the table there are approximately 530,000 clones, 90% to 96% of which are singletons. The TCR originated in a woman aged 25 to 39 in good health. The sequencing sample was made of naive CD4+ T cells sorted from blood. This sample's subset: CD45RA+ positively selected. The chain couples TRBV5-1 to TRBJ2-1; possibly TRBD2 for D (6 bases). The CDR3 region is CASSLPSGRDYNEQFF. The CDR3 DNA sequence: TGCGCCAGCAGCTTGCCAAGCGGGCGAGACTACAATGAGCAGTTCTTC.